These 7 T cell receptor beta chains were sequenced from one sample in a study of tissue T cells after allogeneic stem cell transplantation. Time point reported: mouse harvest day 14 after allogeneic transplant. Each mouse received 10^7 T-cell-depleted marrow cells plus 10^6 splenic CD5+ T cells by tail vein. Data came from immunoSEQ multiplex PCR; TCRdb stores just in-frame clones and leaves some out. The sample includes about 7,700 clones, roughly a third seen only once; the top ten take 5% to 7%. What was sequenced was skin. The receptor source for this set is a female BALB/c mouse given C57BL/6 T cells with graft-versus-host disease after an allogeneic hematopoietic cell transplant.

With regard to this clone: Gene names are the mouse ones. The CDR3 end is not reached by the read, which stops 1 residue before it; the germline J gene fills it in. The V gene is TRBV26, the J gene TRBJ2-3; 9 bases fit TRBD1. Looked up from germline, CDR1 is KGHPV and CDR2 is FQNQEV (reference sequence). Germline trimming cut 3 bases from V and 3 bases from J; bases unmatched to any gene: 1. This CDR3 spans 14 amino acids. CDR3 amino acids: CASSLQGAAETLYF. The CDR3 bases that were read are TGTGCCAGCAGTCTACAGGGGGCGGCAGAAACGCTGTAT.

A remark on this clone: Mouse names are used for the genes. The read comes to an end 1 residue before the CDR3 does, leaving the germline J gene to fill in the end. The chain carries TRBV3 and TRBJ1-2; no clear D gene. Germline assignment: CDR1 SNHLY and CDR2 FYNGKV (reference sequence). With 4 bases removed from V and 1 base from J, the gap between germline ends came to 4 bases. This CDR3 has 12 residues. The sequenced CDR3 bases are TGTGCCAGCAGCTCCCAAAACTCCGACTACACC. Its translation is CASSSQNSDYT. The complete CDR3 protein is CASSSQNSDYTF.

Concerning this clone itself: Gene names and germline match the mouse. The DNA ends 1 residue before the CDR3 does, and the rest of the CDR3 is filled in from the germline J gene. The J gene is TRBJ2-4, the V gene TRBV15; TRBD1 agrees at 11 bases. The germline V gene encodes CDR1 SGHND and CDR2 FRSKSL. The CDR3 spans 13 residues. After removal of 6 bases from V and 7 bases from J, the junction contained 3 bases not matched to a gene. CDR3 DNA (partial): TGTGCCAGCAGGGGGACAGGGGGGGACACCTTGTAC. Translation: CASRGTGGDTLY. The full CDR3 protein reads CASRGTGGDTLYF.

A note on this clone: Gene and germline names: mouse. The read ends 1 residue early relative to the CDR3; the germline J gene fills the gap. The rearrangement links TRBV26 to TRBJ1-1; 8 bases are shared with TRBD1. The CDR3 consists of 15 residues. Germline CDR1 reads KGHPV; CDR2 reads FQNQEV (reference sequence). V shed 3 bases, J shed 1 base, and the junction held 4 bases outside the gene matches. The CDR3 spells CASSLTGGKNTEVFF. The part of the CDR3 DNA that was read is TGTGCCAGCAGTCTTACAGGGGGAAAAAACACAGAAGTCTTC.

Note on this clone: Here the gene names and germline are mouse. The read ends 1 residue early relative to the CDR3; the germline J gene fills the gap. J is TRBJ1-1 and V is TRBV26; D unresolved. The germline V gene encodes CDR1 KGHPV and CDR2 FQNQEV (reference sequence). Trimming left V 1 base short and J 3 bases short, with 6 bases between. The CDR3 extends over 13 amino acids. Incomplete CDR3 DNA: TGTGCCAGCAGTCTGTGGGAGGACACAGAAGTCTTC. Encoded protein: CASSLWEDTEVF. The entire CDR3 sequence reads CASSLWEDTEVFF.

This clone was counted a few times. Gene names and germline match the mouse. The read comes to an end 1 residue before the CDR3 does, leaving the germline J gene to fill in the end. J is TRBJ1-3 and V is TRBV23; TRBD1, the D gene given by the table, was not confirmed from the DNA. Germline lookup yields CDR1 KGHTA and CDR2 FQNQQP. CDR3 length: 13 residues. The CDR3 spells CSSSHDRGNTLYF. Partial CDR3 DNA: TGCTCCAGCAGTCATGACAGGGGAAATACGCTCTAT.

Remarks on this clone: The germline gene is not matched at one end of the junction; a read error may be the cause. Gene names are the mouse ones. The sequenced fragment ends 1 residue before the CDR3 boundary, so the rest is inferred from the germline J gene. The chain employs TRBV13-2 and TRBJ2-7; 8 bases align to TRBD2. The germline V gene has CDR1 NNHNN and CDR2 SYGAGS (reference sequence). CDR3 size: 15 residues. CDR3 bases read: TGTGCCAGCAGTGATGGTGCTGGGGGGTACTATGAACAGTAC. It is translated as CASSDGAGGYYEQY. The CDR3 in full is CASSDGAGGYYEQYF.